This TCR beta chain is drawn from a study of shared clonotypes between healthy human individuals. Replicate PCRs from sorted subsets contained approximately 200 ng DNA, which is around 29,000 T cell genomes. Repertoires were generated with immunoSEQ multiplex PCR, while TCRdb's copy carries only in-frame clones and drops some. The repertoire includes under 850,000 clones, approximately 72% of them detected once, and around 1.8% sits in the top ten. Germline values: CDR1 SGHRS, CDR2 YFSETQ. The CDR3 runs 15 residues. V lost 0 bases and J lost 4; bases outside the gene matches: 2. The sequence derives from a woman aged 25 to 45 in good health. The chain links TRBV5-1 to TRBJ2-3; TRBD2 agrees at 10 bases. Sequenced material: memory CD4+ T cells sorted from blood. Subset here: CD45RA-negative fraction. The CDR3 DNA reads TGCGCCAGCAGCTTGGTAACTAGCGGGGCAGATACGCAGTATTTT. It is translated as CASSLVTSGADTQYF. Filled out from reference TRBV5-1 and TRBJ2-3, the complete variable domain reads KAGVTQTPRYLIKTRGQQVTLSCSPISGHRSVSWYQQTPGQGLQFLFEYFSETQRNKGNFPGRFSGRQFSNSRSEMNVSTLELGDSALYLCASSLVTSGADTQYFGPGTRLTVL.